Given below is one T cell receptor beta chain in context. Its antigen is unknown. The data stem from a study of chemoradiotherapy in HPV16-positive cancers. Looking at the study overall: Functional T-cell assays on two HPV16-positive patients' cells defined candidate HPV-specific clones and common TCR motifs. Whole-study findings and limits: During treatment, candidate HPV-specific clones and E7-related motifs expanded in tumor. Better recurrence-free survival went with HPV-responsive T-cell expansion in HPV16-positive patients.

Over chemoradiotherapy, repertoires were sampled more than once. Produced via immunoSEQ multiplex PCR; TCRdb's table is partial and in-frame only. The sample includes tens of thousands of clones, around 75% seen only once; the top ten take 2.6%. Germline V gives CDR1 SGDLS, CDR2 YYNGEE. The CDR3 spans 12 residues. Trimming took 4 bases from V and 5 from J, leaving 9 bases between them. The chain couples TRBV9 to TRBJ2-5; D not resolved. The sequence was collected from a human donor with HPV-associated anogenital cancer. Sampling was done from a patient who underwent chemoradiotherapy. CDR3 DNA sequence: TGTGCCAGCAGCCGTATGGGCGAGACCCAGTACTTC. Residues: CASSRMGETQYF.